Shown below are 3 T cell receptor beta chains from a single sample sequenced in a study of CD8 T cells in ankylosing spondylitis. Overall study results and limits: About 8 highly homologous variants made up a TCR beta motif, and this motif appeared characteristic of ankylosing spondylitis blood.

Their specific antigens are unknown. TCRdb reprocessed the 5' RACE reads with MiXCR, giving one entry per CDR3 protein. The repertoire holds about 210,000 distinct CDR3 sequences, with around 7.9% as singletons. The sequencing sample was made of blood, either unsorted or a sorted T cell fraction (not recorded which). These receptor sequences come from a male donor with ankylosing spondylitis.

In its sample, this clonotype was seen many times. The CDR3: CASSYSHLAANTEAFF. The CDR3 nucleotides read TGTGCCAGCAGTTACTCGCATTTAGCAGCGAACACTGAAGCTTTCTTT. J is TRBJ1-1 and V is TRBV6-5; D is undetermined. The V gene lost 0 bases and the J gene lost 1 base, with 12 bases spanning the gap. CDR3 length: 16 residues. CDR1 is MNHEY and CDR2 is SVGAGI in the germline V gene.

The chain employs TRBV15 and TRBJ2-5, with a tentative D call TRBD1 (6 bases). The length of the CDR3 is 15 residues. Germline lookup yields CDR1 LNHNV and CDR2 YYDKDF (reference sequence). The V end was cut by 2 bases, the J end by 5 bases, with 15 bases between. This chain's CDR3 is CATSRRQERRETQYF. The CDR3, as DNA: TGTGCCACCAGCAGAAGACAGGAACGGAGGGAGACCCAGTACTTC.

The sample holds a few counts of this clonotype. For the CDR3, the DNA is TGTGCCAGCAGTATACAGGGGGGGACTGAAGCTTTCTTT. Protein sequence: CASSIQGGTEAFF. This chain connects TRBV28 to TRBJ1-1, with 8 bases that match TRBD1. The CDR3 totals 13 residues. In germline, CDR1 is MDHEN, CDR2 SYDVKM. V shed 5 bases and J 5 bases; nucleotides not matched to a gene: 4.